These T cell receptor beta chains were read from a single sample in a study of shared clonotypes between healthy human individuals. Assay used: immunoSEQ multiplex PCR; TCRdb lists only in-frame clones, some missing. The sample records a few hundred thousand clones, approximately 65% being singletons. Material: memory CD4+ T cells sorted from blood. Receptors originate from a man between 25 and 39 years old in good health. The CDR3 runs from the conserved cysteine through the conserved F or W. Each record gives: CDR3 length, J gene, V gene, D gene, clone size, CDR3 DNA, CDR3 protein. D genes are given only for firm matches. Size values are once, few and many counts, or a class for expanded clones, and some rows have none.

cdr3_length: 16; j_call: TRBJ2-7; v_call: TRBV7-8; d_call: TRBD2; clone_size: NA; cdr3_nt: TGTGCCAGCAGCTTAAAGGGACTAGCGGACCTCTCCGAGCAGTACTTC; cdr3_aa: CASSLKGLADLSEQYF
cdr3_length: 12; j_call: TRBJ1-2; v_call: TRBV7-2; d_call: NA; clone_size: few; cdr3_nt: TGTGCCAGCAGCTTAACATCCTATGGCTACACCTTC; cdr3_aa: CASSLTSYGYTF
cdr3_length: 16; j_call: TRBJ2-1; v_call: TRBV7-9; d_call: TRBD2; clone_size: NA; cdr3_nt: TGTGCCAGCAGCCCCCGCAGACTAGCGGTCTACAATGAGCAGTTCTTC; cdr3_aa: CASSPRRLAVYNEQFF
cdr3_length: 12; j_call: TRBJ1-2; v_call: TRBV13; d_call: NA; clone_size: once; cdr3_nt: TGTGCCAGCAGCTTACAGGGGCGCGGCTACACCTTC; cdr3_aa: CASSLQGRGYTF
cdr3_length: 15; j_call: TRBJ2-7; v_call: TRBV11-2; d_call: NA; clone_size: NA; cdr3_nt: TGTGCCAGCAGCTTAGATCGGCAGGCTGCCTACGAGCAGTACTTC; cdr3_aa: CASSLDRQAAYEQYF
cdr3_length: 16; j_call: TRBJ1-3; v_call: TRBV2; d_call: NA; clone_size: NA; cdr3_nt: TGTGCCAGCACTACTGCAGCGGGGTACTCTGGAAACACCATATATTTT; cdr3_aa: CASTTAAGYSGNTIYF
cdr3_length: 9; j_call: TRBJ2-1; v_call: TRBV20-1; d_call: NA; clone_size: NA; cdr3_nt: TGCAGTGCTACTAATGAGCAGTTCTTC; cdr3_aa: CSATNEQFF
cdr3_length: 18; j_call: TRBJ2-7; v_call: TRBV27; d_call: TRBD2; clone_size: NA; cdr3_nt: TGTGCCAGCAGCCGACCCGGTGGACTAGCGGGAGGCCCCTACGAGCAGTACTTC; cdr3_aa: CASSRPGGLAGGPYEQYF
cdr3_length: 14; j_call: TRBJ2-1; v_call: TRBV15; d_call: NA; clone_size: NA; cdr3_nt: TGTGCCACCAGCAGAGTGTATTCGAGATATGAGCAGTTCTTC; cdr3_aa: CATSRVYSRYEQFF
cdr3_length: 14; j_call: TRBJ2-7; v_call: TRBV6-1; d_call: TRBD2; clone_size: few; cdr3_nt: TGTGCCAGCAGTGAACTAGCGGGAGGGCACGAGCAGTACTTC; cdr3_aa: CASSELAGGHEQYF
cdr3_length: 17; j_call: TRBJ2-1; v_call: TRBV11-3; d_call: TRBD2; clone_size: NA; cdr3_nt: TGTGCCAGCAGCTTACTTGCGGGGGGGAGCTCCTACAATGAGCAGTTCTTC; cdr3_aa: CASSLLAGGSSYNEQFF
cdr3_length: 16; j_call: TRBJ2-1; v_call: TRBV28; d_call: TRBD1; clone_size: NA; cdr3_nt: TGTGCCAGCAGCGTAATAGGGACAGATGGAGGCAATGAGCAGTTCTTC; cdr3_aa: CASSVIGTDGGNEQFF
cdr3_length: 15; j_call: TRBJ1-2; v_call: TRBV5-5; d_call: NA; clone_size: NA; cdr3_nt: TGTGCCAGCAGCTTGCCCGGACAGCCGAACTATGGCTACACCTTC; cdr3_aa: CASSLPGQPNYGYTF
cdr3_length: 16; j_call: TRBJ2-7; v_call: TRBV18; d_call: NA; clone_size: NA; cdr3_nt: TGTGCCAGCTCAGAATATTCCGGAACTAGCCTCTACGAGCAGTACTTC; cdr3_aa: CASSEYSGTSLYEQYF
cdr3_length: 17; j_call: TRBJ1-5; v_call: TRBV2; d_call: NA; clone_size: NA; cdr3_nt: TGTGCCAGCAGTGAAGCGCTGGGGGGGAAACCATATCAGCCCCAGCATTTT; cdr3_aa: CASSEALGGKPYQPQHF
cdr3_length: 14; j_call: TRBJ1-1; v_call: TRBV2; d_call: TRBD1; clone_size: NA; cdr3_nt: TGTGCCAGCAGGGCAGGGGGCCGGAACACTGAAGCTTTCTTT; cdr3_aa: CASRAGGRNTEAFF
cdr3_length: 15; j_call: TRBJ2-2; v_call: TRBV6-4; d_call: TRBD2; clone_size: NA; cdr3_nt: TGTGCCAGCAGTCATACTAGCGGGAACACCGGGGAGCTGTTTTTT; cdr3_aa: CASSHTSGNTGELFF
cdr3_length: 13; j_call: TRBJ2-3; v_call: TRBV28; d_call: TRBD1; clone_size: NA; cdr3_nt: TGTGCCATCGAACCTCAGGGGGCAGATACGCAGTATTTT; cdr3_aa: CAIEPQGADTQYF
cdr3_length: 14; j_call: TRBJ2-4; v_call: TRBV5-1; d_call: TRBD2; clone_size: many; cdr3_nt: TGCGCCAGCAGCCCCGGGGGGGACGCGGGCATTCAGTACTTC; cdr3_aa: CASSPGGDAGIQYF
cdr3_length: 16; j_call: TRBJ2-7; v_call: TRBV14; d_call: NA; clone_size: NA; cdr3_nt: TGTGCCAGCAGCCGCCAACAACGGCAGGGTGGCCACGAGCAGTACTTC; cdr3_aa: CASSRQQRQGGHEQYF
cdr3_length: 14; j_call: TRBJ2-5; v_call: TRBV11-2; d_call: NA; clone_size: few; cdr3_nt: TGTGCCAGCAGCTTAGGGAACTTGAGGGAGACCCAGTACTTC; cdr3_aa: CASSLGNLRETQYF
cdr3_length: 15; j_call: TRBJ2-3; v_call: TRBV7-2; d_call: TRBD2; clone_size: few; cdr3_nt: TGTGCCAGCAGCTGGGGACTAGCGGGAGAAGATACGCAGTATTTT; cdr3_aa: CASSWGLAGEDTQYF